This T cell receptor beta chain derives from a study of blood T cell repertoires in COVID-19. Turning to the study itself: T cells, B-cell-depleted T cells, or PBMCs provided the cDNA or gDNA that served as material.

Cohort 3 recovered donors had two negative PCRs, clearance, or symptom resolution. This CDR3 region has 13 residues. Germline CDR1 is PRHDT and CDR2 is FYEKMQ (reference sequence). V gave up 2 bases and J gave up 4 bases, with 8 bases separating them. Original processing methods: Estimation of nucleated cell counts was performed using reference gene primer amplification. Clones were read by immunoSEQ multiplex PCR, and TCRdb kept only the in-frame ones, dropping some. V and J calls and clone size come straight from that table; D and trimming were deduced from the DNA. The sample consists of about 160,000 clones, approximately 88% of them appearing once.

The source is a woman between 45 and 65 years old who had recovered from COVID-19. V usage is TRBV13 and J usage is TRBJ1-2, with unresolved D. The material sequenced was PBMCs or T cells enriched from blood (not recorded which). The CDR3 reads CASSLRDLYGYTF. CDR3 nucleotides: TGTGCCAGCAGCTTAAGAGATCTCTATGGCTACACCTTC.